The TCR beta chain described here comes from a study of identical twins. Points from the study as a whole: Twins' surplus sharing was weaker for beta out-of-frame sequences. In cord blood, abundant beta clonotypes had fewer insertions; memory showed no trend. With monozygotic twins, out-of-frame TCR alpha sharing exceeded what models estimated.

Template switching added a universal primer binding site, and final cDNA carried unique molecular identifiers. MiXCR, run by TCRdb on the 5' RACE reads, gives a single entry per CDR3 protein. The data contain more than 1.5 million distinct CDR3 sequences, roughly a third of them singletons. The V gene's germline CDR1 is MGHRA and CDR2 YSYEKL. V lost 1 base and J lost 0, with 19 bases in between. There are 18 residues in the CDR3. There are a few counts of this clonotype. Its cognate antigen is unknown. Sequencing input: cord blood. The TCR comes from a newborn girl in good health. The V call is TRBV4-1, the J call TRBJ2-7; TRBD1 is a possible D gene (5 bases). Written as DNA, the CDR3 is TGCGCCAGCAGCCAAGTCCTATCGGCAGGGTCGGCCTCCTACGAGCAGTACTTC. Amino acids: CASSQVLSAGSASYEQYF.